This passage covers 10 T cell receptor beta chains from one sample sequenced in a study. TCRdb independently ran MiXCR on the RT-PCR reads; one entry per CDR3 protein. The sample shows about 700,000 distinct CDR3 sequences, 14% of them seen only once. The sample was memory CD4+ T cells from blood. These TCRs come from a female donor in good health, serving as a healthy control.

CDR3 in amino acids: CASSPAGQGSKKLFF. For the CDR3, the DNA is TGTGCCAGCAGTCCCGCGGGACAGGGTTCTAAAAAACTGTTTTTT. The gene calls are TRBV6-5 and TRBJ1-4, with TRBD1 identical over 9 bases. Germline values: CDR1 MNHEY, CDR2 SVGAGI. V dropped 5 bases and J dropped 9; count of bases not matched to a gene: 10. The CDR3 spans 15 residues.

The V and J genes are TRBV20-1 and TRBJ2-1; tentative D call: TRBD2 (7 bases). Germline V lookup: CDR1 DFQATT, CDR2 SNEGSKA (reference sequence). V lost 5 bases and J lost 7, with 24 bases in between. The CDR3 is made up of 16 amino acids. CDR3 in amino acids: CSALTPPFGRGNEQFF. In nucleotides, the CDR3 is TGCAGTGCTCTTACTCCGCCCTTTGGGAGGGGGAATGAGCAGTTCTTC.

This clonotype was counted ten times or more. V and J are TRBV29-1 and TRBJ2-7; 7 bases line up with TRBD1. J lost 2 bases, V lost 5 bases, and 6 bases had no gene match. Germline loops: CDR1 SQVTM, CDR2 ANQGSEA. The CDR3 is 13 residues long. Here the CDR3 DNA reads TGCAGCGTTTCACGGACAGGCCCCTACGAGCAGTACTTC. This encodes CSVSRTGPYEQYF.

The rearrangement joins TRBV7-8 to TRBJ1-3, with D uncertain. The germline V gene has CDR1 SGHVS and CDR2 FQNEAQ. This CDR3 comprises 17 residues. The germline V and J ends were trimmed by 3 bases and 5 bases, with 20 bases remaining between them. In DNA form, the CDR3 reads TGTGCCAGCAGCTTTAGCGGATCGTCGGCAAGACGAAACACCATATATTTT. Its protein product is CASSFSGSSARRNTIYF.

This clonotype appeared many times. The V call is TRBV6-5, the J call TRBJ1-2; perhaps TRBD1 as D (6 bases). The CDR3 runs to 16 residues. Trimming left V 0 bases short and J 5 bases short, with 16 bases between. The germline CDR1 and CDR2 sequences are MNHEY and SVGAGI. This CDR3 reads CASSYSGQLSSYGYTF. In DNA form, the CDR3 reads TGTGCCAGCAGTTACTCTGGACAGCTTAGTTCATATGGCTACACCTTC.

In its sample, this clonotype was seen many times. The chain employs TRBV6-2 or TRBV6-3 and TRBJ1-1; no clear D. The CDR3 totals 16 residues. Germline CDR1 MNHEY, CDR2 SVGEGT. Trimming took 2 bases from V and 0 from J, leaving 13 bases between them. The CDR3 here is CASSYRFTGMNTEAFF. The DNA of the CDR3 is TGTGCCAGCAGTTACCGATTCACGGGCATGAACACTGAAGCTTTCTTT.

The rearrangement links TRBV20-1 to TRBJ2-7; TRBD1 aligns across 9 bases. CDR1 is DFQATT and CDR2 is SNEGSKA in the germline V gene (reference sequence). V was pared by 5 bases and J by 1 base, with 9 bases of the junction left unmatched. This CDR3 is 15 amino acids long. CDR3 bases: TGCAGTGCTCTCTCTCCGGGACAGGGTTCCTACGAGCAGTACTTC. Translating gives CSALSPGQGSYEQYF.

This clonotype showed up just a few times. This chain uses TRBV9 with TRBJ1-1; D is undetermined. CDR1 is SGDLS and CDR2 is YYNGEE in the germline V gene. V lost 5 bases and J 1 base, leaving 9 bases between the germline ends. This CDR3 spans 13 amino acids. This CDR3 is CASSKGPNTEAFF. CDR3 DNA: TGTGCCAGCAGTAAGGGCCCGAACACTGAAGCTTTCTTT.

This chain joins TRBV20-1 and TRBJ1-5, with TRBD1 as a possible D gene (5 bases). Germline V CDR1 and CDR2: DFQATT, SNEGSKA (reference sequence). V dropped 4 bases and J dropped 3 bases, with 13 bases sitting between them. This CDR3 spans 14 amino acids. The CDR3 DNA sequence: TGCAGTGCTAATCCCGAGACAGTCAATCAGCCCCAGCATTTT. This translates into CSANPETVNQPQHF.

Ten or more counts support this clonotype. The V call is TRBV12-3 or TRBV12-4, the J call TRBJ1-2, with TRBD1 matching over 10 bases. The trim removed 1 base at V and 6 bases at J, leaving 11 bases unmatched. The CDR3 has 17 amino acids. The CDR3 region has the DNA TGTGCCAGCAGTTTAGGATTTCGACAGGGGGCTGGTGATGGCTACACCTTC. It encodes CASSLGFRQGAGDGYTF.